This section outlines one T cell receptor (beta chain) sequence together with its context. Germline V lookup: CDR1 SGHVS, CDR2 FNYEAQ. The germline V and J ends were trimmed by 2 bases and 4 bases, with 18 bases remaining between them. CDR3 size: 17 residues. These data come from a study of shared clonotypes between healthy human individuals. Donors, without exception, were Caucasian adults residing in Nashville, Tennessee. Sequenced by immunoSEQ multiplex PCR; TCRdb stores in-frame clones only, minus some. The table records about 1.5 million clones, 98% of them present only once. V is TRBV7-6 and J is TRBJ1-5, with D possibly being TRBD1 (5 bases). The TCR originated in a man younger than 40 in good health. The sequenced sample was naive CD4+ T cells sorted from blood. The subset was: CD45RA+ positively selected. This chain's CDR3 is CASSLIGRNEGNQPQHF. CDR3 nucleotide sequence: TGTGCCAGCAGCTTAATCGGCCGCAACGAGGGGAATCAGCCCCAGCATTTT.